Sequencing of this T cell receptor beta chain was carried out in a study of cytomegalovirus exposure and HLA in healthy donors. The V gene's germline CDR1 is MNHNY and CDR2 SVGAGI (reference sequence). Trimming removed 6 bases from V and 2 bases from J; junction bases left unmatched: 5. This CDR3 has 14 residues. Whereas donors were nominally healthy upon sampling, unrecorded immune exposures were probable. The study ran its PCR with 60 Vbeta and 13 Jbeta primers. Data came from immunoSEQ multiplex PCR; TCRdb stores just in-frame clones and leaves some out. The table shows approximately 160,000 clones, with 78% occurring only once. Note on this clone: The antigen is undetermined.

Study results and caveats: The majority of TCR sequences were rare, yet some public TCRs appeared in many donors. It was taken for granted in presence/absence analyses that sequencing depth across donors was roughly uniform. Associated with cytomegalovirus, according to the listing, were some 180 TCR beta chains.

The clonotype comes from a woman between 45 and 65 years old in good health and CMV-seropositive. This sequence joins TRBV6-6 and TRBJ2-7; 9 bases agree with TRBD2. Sequencing was performed on PBMCs. CDR3 residues: CASRGGLAAYEQYF. The CDR3 bases are TGTGCCAGCAGGGGGGGACTAGCAGCCTACGAGCAGTACTTC.